These 2 T cell receptor beta chains originate from one sample sequenced in a study of vaccination and CD4 T cells after COVID-19. Treatment given: approximately 11-day PBMC culture with coronavirus spike peptide pools or control peptides (ViraFEST assay). Sequencing of DNA taken from cultured CD4+ T cells relied on the Oncomine TCR Beta short-read assay. Using its own MiXCR run on the PCR reads, TCRdb lists one record per CDR3 protein. Among around 15,000 distinct CDR3 sequences, roughly half were seen once, and the ten largest hold more than 30%. Their target antigens are unknown. Material: cultured CD4+ T cells from blood, obtained after SARS-CoV-2 vaccination. The receptors were sampled from a human donor with COVID-19.

In its sample, this clonotype was seen a few times. This chain uses TRBV20-1 with TRBJ2-5, with D possibly called TRBD1 or TRBD2 (5 bases each). Between the trimmed V and J ends, which lost 4 bases and 1 base, there was a span of 13 bases. The CDR3 runs to 14 residues. Germline V lookup: CDR1 DFQATT, CDR2 SNEGSKA (reference sequence). The CDR3 spells CSAMIAGTQETQYF. In DNA, the CDR3 is TGCAGTGCTATGATCGCAGGGACCCAAGAGACCCAGTACTTC.

The rearrangement joins TRBV7-2 to TRBJ2-2; 10 bases match TRBD2. Germline V lookup: CDR1 SGHTA, CDR2 FQGNSA. Trimming cost V 6 bases and J 5 bases; bases outside gene matches: 3. The CDR3 contains 14 residues. The CDR3 region is CASSPGLATGELFF. The CDR3 DNA follows: TGTGCCAGCAGTCCGGGACTAGCGACCGGGGAGCTGTTTTTT.